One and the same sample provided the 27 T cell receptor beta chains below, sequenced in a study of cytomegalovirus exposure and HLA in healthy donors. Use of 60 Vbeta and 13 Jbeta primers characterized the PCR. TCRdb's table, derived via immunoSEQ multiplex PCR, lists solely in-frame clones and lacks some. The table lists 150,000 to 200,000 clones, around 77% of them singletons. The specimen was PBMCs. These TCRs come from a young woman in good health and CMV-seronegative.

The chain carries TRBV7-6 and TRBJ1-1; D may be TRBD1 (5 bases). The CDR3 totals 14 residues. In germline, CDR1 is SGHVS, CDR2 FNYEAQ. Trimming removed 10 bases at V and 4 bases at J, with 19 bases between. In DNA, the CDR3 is TGTGCCACCCTGATGGGGGAGGAGGGCACTGAAGCTTTCTTT. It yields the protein CATLMGEEGTEAFF.

In nucleotides, the CDR3 is TGTGCCAGCAGCCAAGATACTCCGGCTAGCGGGGCTCAAGAGACCCAGTACTTC. Protein product: CASSQDTPASGAQETQYF. This sequence joins TRBV4-2 and TRBJ2-5; 9 bases line up with TRBD2. The junction had 10 bases not matched to a gene; V was cut back by 0 bases and J by 2 bases. The CDR3 runs to 18 residues. CDR1 is LGHNA and CDR2 is YNFKEQ in the germline V gene.

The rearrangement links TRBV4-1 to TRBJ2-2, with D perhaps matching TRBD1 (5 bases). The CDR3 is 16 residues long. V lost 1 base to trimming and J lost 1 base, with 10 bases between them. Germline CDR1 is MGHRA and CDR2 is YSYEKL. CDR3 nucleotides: TGCGCCAGCAGCCAAGTATTGCAGGGGAACACCGGGGAGCTGTTTTTT. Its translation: CASSQVLQGNTGELFF.

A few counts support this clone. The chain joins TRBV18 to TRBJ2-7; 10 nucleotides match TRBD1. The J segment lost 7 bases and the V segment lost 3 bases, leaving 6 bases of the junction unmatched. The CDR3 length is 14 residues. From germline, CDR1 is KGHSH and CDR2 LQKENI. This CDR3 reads CASSPQGQGTEQYF. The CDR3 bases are TGTGCCAGCTCACCGCAGGGACAGGGGACGGAGCAGTACTTC.

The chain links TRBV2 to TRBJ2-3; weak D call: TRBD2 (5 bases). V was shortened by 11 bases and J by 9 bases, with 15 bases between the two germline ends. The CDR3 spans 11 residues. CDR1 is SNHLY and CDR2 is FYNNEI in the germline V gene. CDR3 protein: CALSPSQTQYF. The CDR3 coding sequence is TGTGCCCTCTCCCCTAGCCAAACGCAGTATTTT.

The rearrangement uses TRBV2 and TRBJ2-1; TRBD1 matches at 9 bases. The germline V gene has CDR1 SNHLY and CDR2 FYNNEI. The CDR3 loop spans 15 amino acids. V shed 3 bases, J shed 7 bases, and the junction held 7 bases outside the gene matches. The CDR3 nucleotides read TGTGCCAGCAGTGAGCCGACAGGGGGTCTTAATGAGCAGTTCTTC. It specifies CASSEPTGGLNEQFF. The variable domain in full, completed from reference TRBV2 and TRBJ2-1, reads EPEVTQTPSHQVTQMGQEVILRCVPISNHLYFYWYRQILGQKVEFLVSFYNNEISEKSEIFDDQFSVERPDGSNFTLKIRSTKLEDSAMYFCASSEPTGGLNEQFFGPGTRLTVL.

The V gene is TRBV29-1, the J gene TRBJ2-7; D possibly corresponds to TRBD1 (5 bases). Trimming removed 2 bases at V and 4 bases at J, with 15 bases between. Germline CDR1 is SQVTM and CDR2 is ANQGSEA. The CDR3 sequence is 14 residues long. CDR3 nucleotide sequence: TGCAGCGTTGAAATCAGGAGACAGAGATACGAGCAGTACTTC. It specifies CSVEIRRQRYEQYF.

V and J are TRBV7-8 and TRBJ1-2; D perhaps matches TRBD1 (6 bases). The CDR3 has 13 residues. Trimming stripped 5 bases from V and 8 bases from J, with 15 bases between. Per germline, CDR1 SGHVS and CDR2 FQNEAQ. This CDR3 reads CASSGGGSDGYTF. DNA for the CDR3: TGTGCCAGCAGCGGGGGGGGCTCCGACGGCTACACCTTC.

The CDR3 DNA is TGTGCCAGCATAGGAGGCTACGAGCAGTACTTC. Amino acid sequence: CASIGGYEQYF. The chain carries TRBV2 and TRBJ2-7, with a weak D call TRBD2 (5 bases). V lost 7 bases and J 3 bases, leaving 7 bases between the germline ends. The germline CDR1 and CDR2 sequences are SNHLY and FYNNEI. The CDR3 totals 11 residues.

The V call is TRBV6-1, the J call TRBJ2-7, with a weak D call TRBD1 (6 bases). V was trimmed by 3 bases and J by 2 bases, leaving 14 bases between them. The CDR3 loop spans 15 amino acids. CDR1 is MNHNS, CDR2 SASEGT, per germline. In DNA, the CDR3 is TGTGCCAGCAGTGAGGGGGCTACAAGCGCCTACGAGCAGTACTTC. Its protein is CASSEGATSAYEQYF.

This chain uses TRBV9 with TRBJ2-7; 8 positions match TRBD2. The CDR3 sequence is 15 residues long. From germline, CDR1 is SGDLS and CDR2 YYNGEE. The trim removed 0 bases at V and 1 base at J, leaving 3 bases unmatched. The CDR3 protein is CASSVAGGGSYEQYF. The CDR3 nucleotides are TGTGCCAGCAGCGTAGCGGGCGGGGGGTCCTACGAGCAGTACTTC.

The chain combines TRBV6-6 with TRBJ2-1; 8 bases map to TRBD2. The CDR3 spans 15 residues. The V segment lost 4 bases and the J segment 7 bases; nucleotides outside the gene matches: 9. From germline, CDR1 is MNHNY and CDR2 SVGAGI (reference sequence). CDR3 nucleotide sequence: TGTGCCAGCAGTTTCTTTTTTACGGGGGGGAATGAGCAGTTCTTC. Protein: CASSFFFTGGNEQFF.

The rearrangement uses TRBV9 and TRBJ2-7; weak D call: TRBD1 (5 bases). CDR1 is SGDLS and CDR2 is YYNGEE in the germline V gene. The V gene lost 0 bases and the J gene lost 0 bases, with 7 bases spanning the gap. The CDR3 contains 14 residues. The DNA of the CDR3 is TGTGCCAGCAGCGTAGACAGGTACTCCTACGAGCAGTACTTC. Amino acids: CASSVDRYSYEQYF.

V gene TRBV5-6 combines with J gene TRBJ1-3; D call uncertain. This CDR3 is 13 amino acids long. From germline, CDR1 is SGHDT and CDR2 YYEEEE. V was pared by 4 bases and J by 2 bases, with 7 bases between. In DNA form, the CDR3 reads TGTGCCAGCAGCCCACGAGCTGGAAACACCATATATTTT. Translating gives CASSPRAGNTIYF.

DNA of the CDR3: TGCGCCAGCAGCTTGAGGGACACTAATGAGCAGTTCTTC. Its translation: CASSLRDTNEQFF. V and J are TRBV5-1 and TRBJ2-1, with D perhaps TRBD1 (6 bases). Looked up from germline, CDR1 is SGHRS and CDR2 is YFSETQ. The CDR3 totals 13 residues. V lost 1 base, J lost 7 bases, and 9 bases lay in between.

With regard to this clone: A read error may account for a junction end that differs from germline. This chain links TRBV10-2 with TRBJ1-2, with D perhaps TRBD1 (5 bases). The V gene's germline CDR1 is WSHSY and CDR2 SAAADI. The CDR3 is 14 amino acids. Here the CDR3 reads CASSFQGGNYVYTF. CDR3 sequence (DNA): TGCGCCAGCAGTTTCCAGGGTGGGAACTATGTCTACACCTTC.

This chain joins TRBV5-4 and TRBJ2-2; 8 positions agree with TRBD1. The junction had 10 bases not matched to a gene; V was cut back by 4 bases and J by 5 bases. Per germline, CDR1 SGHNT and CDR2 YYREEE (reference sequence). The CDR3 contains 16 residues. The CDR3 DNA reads TGTGCCAGCAGCGGAAGGACAGGGTCGGTTACCGGGGAGCTGTTTTTT. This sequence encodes CASSGRTGSVTGELFF. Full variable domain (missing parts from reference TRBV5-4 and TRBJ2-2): ETGVTQSPTHLIKTRGQQVTLRCSSQSGHNTVSWYQQALGQGPQFIFQYYREEENGRGNFPPRFSGLQFPNYSSELNVNALELDDSALYLCASSGRTGSVTGELFFGEGSRLTVL.

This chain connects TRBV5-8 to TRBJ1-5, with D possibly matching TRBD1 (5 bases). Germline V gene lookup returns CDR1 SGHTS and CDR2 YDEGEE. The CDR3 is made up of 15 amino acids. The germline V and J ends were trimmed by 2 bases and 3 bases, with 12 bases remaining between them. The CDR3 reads CASSFGLTDNQPQHF. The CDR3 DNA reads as TGTGCCAGCAGCTTTGGGTTGACAGACAATCAGCCCCAGCATTTT.

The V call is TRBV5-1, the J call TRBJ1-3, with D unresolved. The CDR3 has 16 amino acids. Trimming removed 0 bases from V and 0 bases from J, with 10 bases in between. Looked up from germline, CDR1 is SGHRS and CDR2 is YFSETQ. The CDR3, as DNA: TGCGCCAGCAGCTTGGCCGCCAGGCCCTCTGGAAACACCATATATTTT. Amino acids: CASSLAARPSGNTIYF. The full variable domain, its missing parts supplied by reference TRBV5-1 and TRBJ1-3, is KAGVTQTPRYLIKTRGQQVTLSCSPISGHRSVSWYQQTPGQGLQFLFEYFSETQRNKGNFPGRFSGRQFSNSRSEMNVSTLELGDSALYLCASSLAARPSGNTIYFGEGSWLTVV.

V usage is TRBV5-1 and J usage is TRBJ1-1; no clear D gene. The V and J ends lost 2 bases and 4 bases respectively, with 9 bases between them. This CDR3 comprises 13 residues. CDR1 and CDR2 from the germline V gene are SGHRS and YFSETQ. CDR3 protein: CASSLGEVTEAFF. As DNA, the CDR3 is TGCGCCAGCAGCTTAGGTGAGGTCACTGAAGCTTTCTTT.

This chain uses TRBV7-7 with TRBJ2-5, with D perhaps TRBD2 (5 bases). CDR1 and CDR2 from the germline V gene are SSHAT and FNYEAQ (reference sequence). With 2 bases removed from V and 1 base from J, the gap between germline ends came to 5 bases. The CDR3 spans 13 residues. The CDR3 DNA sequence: TGTGCCAGCAGCTTAAGCGGCCAAGAGACCCAGTACTTC. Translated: CASSLSGQETQYF.

For the CDR3, the DNA is TGTGCCAGCAGCTCTGGAGGGGCCGTAGGTGAAAAACTGTTTTTT. Amino acid sequence: CASSSGGAVGEKLFF. The gene calls are TRBV5-4 and TRBJ1-4, with D possibly being TRBD1 (5 bases). CDR1 SGHNT and CDR2 YYREEE come from the germline V gene (reference sequence). Trimming removed 3 bases from V and 7 bases from J, with 16 bases in between. CDR3 length: 15 residues.

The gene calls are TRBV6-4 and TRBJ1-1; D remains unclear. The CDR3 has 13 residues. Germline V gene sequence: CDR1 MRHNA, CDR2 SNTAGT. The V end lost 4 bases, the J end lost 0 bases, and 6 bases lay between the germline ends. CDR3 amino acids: CASSGRMNTEAFF. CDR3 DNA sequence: TGTGCCAGCAGTGGGAGAATGAACACTGAAGCTTTCTTT.

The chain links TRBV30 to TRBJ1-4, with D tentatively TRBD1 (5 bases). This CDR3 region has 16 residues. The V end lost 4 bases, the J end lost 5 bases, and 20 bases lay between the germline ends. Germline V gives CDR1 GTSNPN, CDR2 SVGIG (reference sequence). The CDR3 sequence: CAWTFSGGGWNEKLFF. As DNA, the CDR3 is TGTGCCTGGACGTTTTCGGGGGGAGGGTGGAATGAAAAACTGTTTTTT.

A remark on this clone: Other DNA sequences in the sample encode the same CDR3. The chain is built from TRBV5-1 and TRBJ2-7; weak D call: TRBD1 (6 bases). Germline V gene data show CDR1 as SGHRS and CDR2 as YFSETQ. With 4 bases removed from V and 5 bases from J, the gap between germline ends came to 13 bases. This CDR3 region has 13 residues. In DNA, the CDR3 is TGCGCCAGCAGCGGAACAGGGTATAACGAGCAGTACTTC. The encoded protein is CASSGTGYNEQYF.

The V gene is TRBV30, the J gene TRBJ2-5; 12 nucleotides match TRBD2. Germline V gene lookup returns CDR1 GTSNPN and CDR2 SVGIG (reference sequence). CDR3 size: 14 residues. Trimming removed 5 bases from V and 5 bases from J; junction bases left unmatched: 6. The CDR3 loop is CAWALAGGTETQYF. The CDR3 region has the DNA TGTGCCTGGGCCCTAGCGGGGGGGACGGAGACCCAGTACTTC.

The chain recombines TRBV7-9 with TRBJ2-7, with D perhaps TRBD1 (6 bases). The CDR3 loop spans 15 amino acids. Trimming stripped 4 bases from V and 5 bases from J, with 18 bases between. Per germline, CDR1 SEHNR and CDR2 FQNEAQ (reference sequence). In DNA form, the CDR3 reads TGTGCCAGCAGCTCGGAGAAAGCGAGGGGGAACGAGCAGTACTTC. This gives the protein CASSSEKARGNEQYF.